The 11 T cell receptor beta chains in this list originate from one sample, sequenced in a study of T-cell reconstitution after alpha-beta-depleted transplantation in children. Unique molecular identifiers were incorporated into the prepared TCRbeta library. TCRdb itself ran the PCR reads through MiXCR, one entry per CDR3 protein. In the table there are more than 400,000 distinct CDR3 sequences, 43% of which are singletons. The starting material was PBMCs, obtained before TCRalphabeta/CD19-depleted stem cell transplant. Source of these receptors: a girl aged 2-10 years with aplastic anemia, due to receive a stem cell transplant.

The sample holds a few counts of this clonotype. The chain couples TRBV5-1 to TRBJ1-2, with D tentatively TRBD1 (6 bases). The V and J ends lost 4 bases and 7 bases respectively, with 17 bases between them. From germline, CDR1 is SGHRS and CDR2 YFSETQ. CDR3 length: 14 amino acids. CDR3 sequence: CASSASGGAGGYTF. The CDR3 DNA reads TGCGCCAGCAGCGCTTCGGGGGGGGCCGGTGGCTACACCTTC.

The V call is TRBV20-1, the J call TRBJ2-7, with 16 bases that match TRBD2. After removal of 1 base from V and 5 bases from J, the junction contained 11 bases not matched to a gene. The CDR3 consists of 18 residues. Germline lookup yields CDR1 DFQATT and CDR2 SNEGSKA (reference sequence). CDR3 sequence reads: CSARATGTSGRAGHEQYF. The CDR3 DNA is TGCAGTGCTAGAGCTACCGGGACTAGCGGGAGGGCCGGCCACGAGCAGTACTTC.

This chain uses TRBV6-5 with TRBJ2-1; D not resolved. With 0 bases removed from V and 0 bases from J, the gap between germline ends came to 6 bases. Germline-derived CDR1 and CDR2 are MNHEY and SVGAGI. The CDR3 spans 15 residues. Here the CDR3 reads CASSYSPSSYNEQFF. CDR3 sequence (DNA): TGTGCCAGCAGTTACTCCCCAAGCTCCTACAATGAGCAGTTCTTC.

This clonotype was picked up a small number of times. The CDR3 loop is CSAGSSGLSPDTQYF. The CDR3 nucleotides read TGCAGTGCGGGAAGTAGCGGGCTTTCCCCGGATACGCAGTATTTT. This sequence joins TRBV20-1 and TRBJ2-3; 7 bases map to TRBD2. V dropped 6 bases and J dropped 6; count of bases not matched to a gene: 15. Germline V CDR1 and CDR2: DFQATT, SNEGSKA (reference sequence). This CDR3 is 15 amino acids long.

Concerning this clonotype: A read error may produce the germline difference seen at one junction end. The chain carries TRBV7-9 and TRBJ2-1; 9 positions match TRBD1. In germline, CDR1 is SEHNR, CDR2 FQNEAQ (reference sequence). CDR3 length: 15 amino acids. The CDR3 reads CASSGQGSSYNEQIF. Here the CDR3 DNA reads TGTGCCAGCAGCGGACAGGGGAGCTCCTACAATGAGCAGATCTTC.

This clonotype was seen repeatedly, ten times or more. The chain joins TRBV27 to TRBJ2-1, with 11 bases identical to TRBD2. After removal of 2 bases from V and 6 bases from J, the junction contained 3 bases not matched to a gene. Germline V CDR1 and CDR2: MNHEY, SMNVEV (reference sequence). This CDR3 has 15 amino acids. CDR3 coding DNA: TGTGCCAGCAGTTTAAGACTAGCGGGGATCAATGAGCAGTTCTTC. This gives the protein CASSLRLAGINEQFF.

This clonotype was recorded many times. The CDR3 DNA reads TGCGCCAGCAGTAGCGGGGGACCAGATACGCAGTATTTT. Protein: CASSSGGPDTQYF. The chain joins TRBV5-1 to TRBJ2-3, with 9 bases fitting TRBD2. After removal of 5 bases from V and 4 bases from J, the junction contained 2 bases not matched to a gene. Germline CDR1 is SGHRS and CDR2 is YFSETQ. The CDR3 is 13 residues long. The variable domain in full, completed from reference TRBV5-1 and TRBJ2-3, reads KAGVTQTPRYLIKTRGQQVTLSCSPISGHRSVSWYQQTPGQGLQFLFEYFSETQRNKGNFPGRFSGRQFSNSRSEMNVSTLELGDSALYLCASSSGGPDTQYFGPGTRLTVL.

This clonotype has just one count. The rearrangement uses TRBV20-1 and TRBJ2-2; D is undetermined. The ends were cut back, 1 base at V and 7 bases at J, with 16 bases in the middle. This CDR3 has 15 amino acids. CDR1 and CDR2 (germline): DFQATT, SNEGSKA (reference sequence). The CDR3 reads CSARVSVYRDGELFF. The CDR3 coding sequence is TGCAGTGCTAGAGTCTCAGTGTATCGAGACGGGGAGCTGTTTTTT.

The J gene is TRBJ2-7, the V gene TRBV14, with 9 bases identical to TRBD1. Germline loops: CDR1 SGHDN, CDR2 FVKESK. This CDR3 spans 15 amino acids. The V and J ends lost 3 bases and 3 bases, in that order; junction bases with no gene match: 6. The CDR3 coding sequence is TGTGCCAGCAGCCAGATGGGACAGGGCGACTACGAGCAGTACTTC. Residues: CASSQMGQGDYEQYF.

The CDR3 coding sequence is TGCAGTGCTAGAGATCTGGCGGGAGCGGCAGATACGCAGTATTTT. Amino acids: CSARDLAGAADTQYF. V gene TRBV20-1 combines with J gene TRBJ2-3; 7 nucleotides match TRBD2. Trimming at V came to 0 bases and at J to 4 bases, leaving 7 bases not matched to a gene. Germline V gives CDR1 DFQATT, CDR2 SNEGSKA (reference sequence). This CDR3 spans 15 amino acids.

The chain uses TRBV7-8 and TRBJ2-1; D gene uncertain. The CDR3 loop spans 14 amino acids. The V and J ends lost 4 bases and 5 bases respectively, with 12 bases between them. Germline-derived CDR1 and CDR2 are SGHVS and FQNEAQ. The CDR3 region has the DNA TGTGCCAGCAGCTCCCCCGGGCCTAACAATGAGCAGTTCTTC. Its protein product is CASSSPGPNNEQFF.